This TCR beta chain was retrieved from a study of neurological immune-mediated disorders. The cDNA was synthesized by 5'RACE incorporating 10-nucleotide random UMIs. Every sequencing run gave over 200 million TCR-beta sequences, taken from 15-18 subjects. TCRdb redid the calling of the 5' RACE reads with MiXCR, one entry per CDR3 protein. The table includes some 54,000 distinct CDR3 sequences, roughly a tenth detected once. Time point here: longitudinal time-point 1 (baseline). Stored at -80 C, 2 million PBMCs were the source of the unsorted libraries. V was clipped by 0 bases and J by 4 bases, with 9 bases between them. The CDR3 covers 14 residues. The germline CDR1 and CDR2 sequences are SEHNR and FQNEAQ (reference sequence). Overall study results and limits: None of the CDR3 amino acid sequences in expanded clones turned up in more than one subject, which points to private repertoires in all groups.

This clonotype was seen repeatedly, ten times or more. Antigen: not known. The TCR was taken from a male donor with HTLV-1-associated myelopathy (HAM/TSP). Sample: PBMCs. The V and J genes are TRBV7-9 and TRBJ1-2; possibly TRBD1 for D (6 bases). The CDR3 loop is CASSLAGAAYGYTF. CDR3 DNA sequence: TGTGCCAGCAGCTTAGCGGGGGCAGCCTATGGCTACACCTTC.